This paragraph covers one T cell receptor (beta chain) sequence. The antigen is undetermined. With V trimmed by 1 base and J by 10 bases, 13 bases remained unmatched. CDR1 is PRHDT and CDR2 is FYEKMQ in the germline V gene (reference sequence). The CDR3 is 17 residues long. Using immunoSEQ multiplex PCR, the repertoire was profiled, and TCRdb retains in-frame clones only, with some absent. The data contain about 20,000 clones, about 80% of them singletons. This entry is derived from a study of chemoradiotherapy in HPV16-positive cancers. Study-wide context: Functional T-cell assays on two HPV16-positive patients' cells defined candidate HPV-specific clones and common TCR motifs. Overall study results and limits: Better recurrence-free survival went with HPV-responsive T-cell expansion in HPV16-positive patients.

The sample was blood, taken from a patient who underwent chemoradiotherapy. This receptor was identified in a human donor with HPV-associated anogenital cancer. The rearrangement joins TRBV13 to TRBJ1-6; the match to TRBD1 covers 7 bases. CDR3 in amino acids: CASSLDQVSRGYSPLHF. CDR3 coding DNA: TGTGCCAGCAGCTTAGATCAAGTGTCCAGGGGGTACTCACCCCTCCACTTT.